This paragraph covers one T cell receptor beta chain sequence. As yet, its antigen is unknown. This sample was taken from a study of T cells after yellow fever vaccination. Study observations and caveats: Just a small share of clonotypes turned up in the CD4 compartment as well as the CD8 compartment. Researchers report a weaker secondary response that nonetheless peaked faster, day 5 versus 15.

Each CDR3 protein gets one entry after TCRdb re-called the 5' RACE reads with MiXCR. The sample records 250,000 to 400,000 distinct CDR3 sequences, 4.1% being singletons. Looked up from germline, CDR1 is SQVTM and CDR2 is ANQGSEA. V lost 6 bases to trimming and J lost 6 bases, with 17 bases between them. CDR3 size: 14 residues. The sequence derives from a man aged 18 to 29 who received the YFV17D yellow fever vaccine. This chain links TRBV29-1 with TRBJ2-2, with D possibly being TRBD1 or TRBD2 (7 bases each). The sequenced sample was PBMCs, obtained 5 days after the yellow fever booster vaccination. The CDR3 region has the DNA TGCAGCGTCCCTTTGACAGGGAGGGCCGGGGAGCTGTTTTTT. It codes for CSVPLTGRAGELFF.